This paragraph reports one TCR beta chain. The antigen remains unidentified. The sample belongs to a study of regulatory T cells in long-lasting Graves disease. Time point meaning: persistent/refractory GD, antithyroid drugs over 5 years with positive TRAb. Generation of the TCR library employed RNA extracted from PBMCs. Construction of TCR beta libraries relied on iRepertoire HTBI primers and on Arm-PCR targeting CDR3 regions. MiXCR, run by TCRdb on the multiplex PCR reads, gives a single entry per CDR3 protein. The sample has hundreds of thousands of distinct CDR3 sequences; less than 25% are singletons. Points from the study as a whole: The study examined only peripheral blood, not thyroid tissue.

Germline V CDR1 and CDR2: MGHDK, SYGVNS. V lost 7 bases and J 5 bases, leaving 17 bases between the germline ends. CDR3 size: 14 residues. The rearrangement links TRBV25-1 to TRBJ2-5; perhaps D is TRBD1 or TRBD2 (6 bases each). This sequence originates from a female donor with Graves disease. This material consisted of peripheral blood mononuclear cells (PBMCs), taken when the disease was refractory, from a patient treated with antithyroid drugs. CDR3: CASTQGTLAETQYF. In nucleotides, the CDR3 is TGTGCCAGCACCCAGGGGACTTTAGCGGAGACCCAGTACTTC.